The rows below give T cell receptor beta chains drawn from one sample of a study of Graves' ophthalmopathy and Graves' hyperthyroidism. TCRdb processed the multiplex PCR reads anew with MiXCR; each CDR3 protein has one entry. The sample has approximately 160,000 distinct CDR3 sequences, around 39% seen once. The sample taken for sequencing was peripheral blood. Every receptor here comes from a man aged 25-45 years with Graves' ophthalmopathy. CDR3s include the opening cysteine and the closing phenylalanine or tryptophan. D genes are given only for firm matches. Expanded clones get a size class; other rows say once, few or many, or leave the size out.

D gene: .
V gene: TRBV6-1
J gene: TRBJ1-2
clone size: .
CDR3 DNA: TGTGCCAGCAGTGCACAGGTGGTCTATGGCTACACCTTC
CDR3 protein: CASSAQVVYGYTF

D gene: .
V gene: TRBV6-2/TRBV6-3
J gene: TRBJ1-1
clone size: many
CDR3 DNA: TGTGCCAGCACCAACGGGAGAATGAACACTGAAGCTTTCTTT
CDR3 protein: CASTNGRMNTEAFF

D gene: .
V gene: TRBV20-1
J gene: TRBJ2-5
clone size: many
CDR3 DNA: TGCAGTGCCAGGGTGTCCGGGGAGACCCAGTACTTC
CDR3 protein: CSARVSGETQYF

D gene: TRBD1
V gene: TRBV6-2/TRBV6-3
J gene: TRBJ2-7
clone size: .
CDR3 DNA: TGTGCCAGCAGGAGGGGACAGGGTAACACCTACGAGCAGTACTTC
CDR3 protein: CASRRGQGNTYEQYF

D gene: TRBD1
V gene: TRBV6-2/TRBV6-3
J gene: TRBJ2-5
clone size: .
CDR3 DNA: TGTGCCAGCAGTCACCGGACAGGGCCAAACAGGGAGACCCAGTACTTC
CDR3 protein: CASSHRTGPNRETQYF

D gene: .
V gene: TRBV6-1
J gene: TRBJ1-3
clone size: .
CDR3 DNA: TGTGCCAGCTCACCACCAAGGACAGACTCTGGAAACACCATATATTTT
CDR3 protein: CASSPPRTDSGNTIYF

D gene: TRBD1
V gene: TRBV19
J gene: TRBJ1-5
clone size: many
CDR3 DNA: TGTGCCAGTAGGGCGGGACAGACAAATCAGCCCCAGCATTTT
CDR3 protein: CASRAGQTNQPQHF

D gene: TRBD1
V gene: TRBV6-1
J gene: TRBJ2-7
clone size: .
CDR3 DNA: TGTGCCAGCACCCTCCGGGACAGGGTAACCTACGAGCAGTACTTC
CDR3 protein: CASTLRDRVTYEQYF

D gene: .
V gene: TRBV12-3/TRBV12-4
J gene: TRBJ1-1
clone size: .
CDR3 DNA: TGTGCCGCCATACAGACAGCTCGGAGTAAAGCTTTCTTT
CDR3 protein: CAAIQTARSKAFF

D gene: .
V gene: TRBV12-3/TRBV12-4
J gene: TRBJ2-2
clone size: .
CDR3 DNA: TGTGCCAGCAGTATACTAGCCCCCCGAACCGGGGAGCTGTTTTTT
CDR3 protein: CASSILAPRTGELFF

D gene: .
V gene: TRBV6-5
J gene: TRBJ1-1
clone size: .
CDR3 DNA: TGTGCCAGCAGTTACTCGCCTCAAACATCGAACACTGAAGCTTTCTTT
CDR3 protein: CASSYSPQTSNTEAFF

D gene: .
V gene: TRBV12-3/TRBV12-4
J gene: TRBJ1-1
clone size: few
CDR3 DNA: TGTGCCAGCAGTTACGGGACATATACTGAAGCTTTCTTT
CDR3 protein: CASSYGTYTEAFF

D gene: .
V gene: TRBV24-1
J gene: TRBJ1-2
clone size: .
CDR3 DNA: TGTGCCACCAGTGATTTGCATTCATCCTATGGCTACACCTTC
CDR3 protein: CATSDLHSSYGYTF

D gene: .
V gene: TRBV24-1
J gene: TRBJ2-7
clone size: many
CDR3 DNA: TGTGCCACCAGTGACGCAGGGGCCTACGGTCATAACGAGCAGTACTTC
CDR3 protein: CATSDAGAYGHNEQYF

D gene: TRBD1
V gene: TRBV28
J gene: TRBJ2-7
clone size: .
CDR3 DNA: TGTGCCAGCAGCTTATTCAGGGGGAGTACTTACGAGCAGTACTTC
CDR3 protein: CASSLFRGSTYEQYF

D gene: .
V gene: TRBV6-1
J gene: TRBJ1-6
clone size: many
CDR3 DNA: TGTGCCAGGAAGGGGTCTAGGTGTTCACCCCTCCACTTT
CDR3 protein: CARKGSRCSPLHF

D gene: .
V gene: TRBV7-2
J gene: TRBJ2-5
clone size: .
CDR3 DNA: TGTGCCAGCAGCTTAGCGTGGGGGCGGGAGACCCAGTACTTC
CDR3 protein: CASSLAWGRETQYF

D gene: TRBD2
V gene: TRBV5-6
J gene: TRBJ2-7
clone size: many
CDR3 DNA: TGTGCCAGCAGCTTGCGGGGGGTGGACTCCTACGAGCAGTACTTC
CDR3 protein: CASSLRGVDSYEQYF

D gene: TRBD2
V gene: TRBV27
J gene: TRBJ2-5
clone size: many
CDR3 DNA: TGTGCCAGCAGTTTTCGACTAGCGGAAAGAAAGACCCAGTACTTC
CDR3 protein: CASSFRLAERKTQYF

D gene: TRBD1
V gene: TRBV6-1
J gene: TRBJ1-5
clone size: .
CDR3 DNA: TGTGCCAGCAGTGACAGGGGGTGGATCCAGCCCCAGCATTTT
CDR3 protein: CASSDRGWIQPQHF

D gene: TRBD1
V gene: TRBV28
J gene: TRBJ2-7
clone size: many
CDR3 DNA: TGTGCCAGCAGGCGGGACAGGGATGACTACGAGCAGTACTTC
CDR3 protein: CASRRDRDDYEQYF

D gene: .
V gene: TRBV19
J gene: TRBJ2-5
clone size: many
CDR3 DNA: TGTGCCAGTACCCCATCCAGGGTACCTCGGGAGACCCAGTACTTC
CDR3 protein: CASTPSRVPRETQYF

D gene: .
V gene: TRBV6-2/TRBV6-3
J gene: TRBJ1-1
clone size: .
CDR3 DNA: TGTGCCAGCAGTACCCCGCCGACCTGGGGGGCGCGCACTGAAGCTTTCTTT
CDR3 protein: CASSTPPTWGARTEAFF

D gene: .
V gene: TRBV19
J gene: TRBJ2-6
clone size: .
CDR3 DNA: TGTGCCAGTAGTACTCAATCGACCCTTTCTGGGGCCAACGTCCTGACTTTC
CDR3 protein: CASSTQSTLSGANVLTF

D gene: .
V gene: TRBV6-1
J gene: TRBJ1-1
clone size: .
CDR3 DNA: TGTGCCAGCAGCAGCTTGAGGGTTGGGACTGAAGCTTTCTTT
CDR3 protein: CASSSLRVGTEAFF

D gene: .
V gene: TRBV6-2/TRBV6-3
J gene: TRBJ1-5
clone size: many
CDR3 DNA: TGTGCCAGCAGCAAAGGGGGATTACGGAATCAGCCCCAGCATTTT
CDR3 protein: CASSKGGLRNQPQHF

D gene: .
V gene: TRBV7-9
J gene: TRBJ1-5
clone size: .
CDR3 DNA: TGTGCCAGCAGCCTACGGGGGGTTGATCAGCCCCAGCATTTT
CDR3 protein: CASSLRGVDQPQHF

D gene: .
V gene: TRBV6-2/TRBV6-3
J gene: TRBJ2-7
clone size: many
CDR3 DNA: TGTGCCAGCACTTCAGGGGCTTACGAGCAGTACTTC
CDR3 protein: CASTSGAYEQYF

D gene: .
V gene: TRBV24-1
J gene: TRBJ1-1
clone size: .
CDR3 DNA: TGTGCCACCAGTGAGGCAGGGCTGAACACTGAAGCTTTCTTT
CDR3 protein: CATSEAGLNTEAFF

D gene: .
V gene: TRBV28
J gene: TRBJ1-1
clone size: .
CDR3 DNA: TGTGCCAGCAGTTTACCGGGACCGAACACTGAAGCTTTCTTT
CDR3 protein: CASSLPGPNTEAFF

D gene: .
V gene: TRBV10-2
J gene: TRBJ2-7
clone size: .
CDR3 DNA: TGCGCCAGCAGTGAGTCTGTTAGGGGTAACTACGAGCAGTACTTC
CDR3 protein: CASSESVRGNYEQYF

D gene: TRBD2
V gene: TRBV10-3
J gene: TRBJ2-7
clone size: .
CDR3 DNA: TGTGCCATCAAGGACGGGACTAGCGGGCGCTACGAGCAGTACTTC
CDR3 protein: CAIKDGTSGRYEQYF

D gene: TRBD1
V gene: TRBV11-2
J gene: TRBJ2-7
clone size: .
CDR3 DNA: TGTGCCAGCAGCGCTAGACAGGGGGCGAGGGACAGGGACGGCGAGCAGTACTTC
CDR3 protein: CASSARQGARDRDGEQYF

D gene: .
V gene: TRBV7-8
J gene: TRBJ1-2
clone size: many
CDR3 DNA: TGTGCCAGCAGCTCCCGGGTGGGCGGCTCTTATGGCTACACCTTC
CDR3 protein: CASSSRVGGSYGYTF

D gene: TRBD1
V gene: TRBV27
J gene: TRBJ1-2
clone size: .
CDR3 DNA: TGTGCCAGCAGTTCCCCAGGAGGACAGGGAGTACGGGGCTACACCTTC
CDR3 protein: CASSSPGGQGVRGYTF

D gene: TRBD1
V gene: TRBV6-1
J gene: TRBJ2-7
clone size: many
CDR3 DNA: TGTGCCAGCAGTGACGACAGGGTTCCCTCCTACGAGCAGTACTTC
CDR3 protein: CASSDDRVPSYEQYF

D gene: .
V gene: TRBV6-5
J gene: TRBJ1-6
clone size: .
CDR3 DNA: TGTGCCAGCAGTTACACCAGGAGCTCCTATAATTCACCCCTCCACTTT
CDR3 protein: CASSYTRSSYNSPLHF

D gene: TRBD2
V gene: TRBV29-1
J gene: TRBJ2-7
clone size: many
CDR3 DNA: TGCAGCGCCGAAGCGGGAGCGGGATACGAGCAGTACTTC
CDR3 protein: CSAEAGAGYEQYF

D gene: .
V gene: TRBV6-1
J gene: TRBJ1-1
clone size: many
CDR3 DNA: TGTGCCAGCAGTGATAACCACCGGCTCACTGGGACTGAAGCTTTCTTT
CDR3 protein: CASSDNHRLTGTEAFF

D gene: .
V gene: TRBV29-1
J gene: TRBJ2-7
clone size: many
CDR3 DNA: TGCAGCGTTGGCCCAAAGGGACAATTATACGAGCAGTACTTC
CDR3 protein: CSVGPKGQLYEQYF

D gene: .
V gene: TRBV6-1
J gene: TRBJ1-5
clone size: once
CDR3 DNA: TGTGCCAGCGCGCAAGGTAACAATCAGCCCCAGCATTTT
CDR3 protein: CASAQGNNQPQHF

D gene: TRBD1
V gene: TRBV15
J gene: TRBJ1-1
clone size: many
CDR3 DNA: TGTGCCACCAGCAAGGACAGGGCGGCCACTGAAGCTTTCTTT
CDR3 protein: CATSKDRAATEAFF

D gene: .
V gene: TRBV29-1
J gene: TRBJ1-1
clone size: .
CDR3 DNA: TGCAGCGTTGCGAACACTGAAGCTTTCTTT
CDR3 protein: CSVANTEAFF

D gene: .
V gene: TRBV6-1
J gene: TRBJ1-1
clone size: .
CDR3 DNA: TGTGCCAGCAGTACCAGTTCGCGGGGGACTGAAGCTTTCTTT
CDR3 protein: CASSTSSRGTEAFF

D gene: .
V gene: TRBV6-1
J gene: TRBJ1-1
clone size: once
CDR3 DNA: TGTGCCAGCAGCGAAACAGGGACTGAAGCTTTCTTT
CDR3 protein: CASSETGTEAFF

D gene: .
V gene: TRBV6-1
J gene: TRBJ2-7
clone size: many
CDR3 DNA: TGTGCCAGCAGTGAAAGCGCCACGGGCTTGTACGAGCAGTACTTC
CDR3 protein: CASSESATGLYEQYF

D gene: .
V gene: TRBV6-2/TRBV6-3
J gene: TRBJ1-5
clone size: once
CDR3 DNA: TGTGCCAGCAGAGAACAGGGTGGCCAGCCCCAGCATTTT
CDR3 protein: CASREQGGQPQHF

D gene: .
V gene: TRBV2
J gene: TRBJ1-2
clone size: many
CDR3 DNA: TGTGCCAGCAGATCCGGGTATGGCTACACCTTC
CDR3 protein: CASRSGYGYTF

D gene: TRBD2
V gene: TRBV20-1
J gene: TRBJ2-2
clone size: many
CDR3 DNA: TGCAGTGCTAGAGGGCTAGCGGGAGAAAGCGGGGAGCTGTTTTTT
CDR3 protein: CSARGLAGESGELFF

D gene: .
V gene: TRBV12-3/TRBV12-4
J gene: TRBJ2-7
clone size: .
CDR3 DNA: TGTGCCAGCAGCCAGGGGTTTATTTCCTACGAGCAGTACTTC
CDR3 protein: CASSQGFISYEQYF

D gene: .
V gene: TRBV6-1
J gene: TRBJ1-2
clone size: few
CDR3 DNA: TGTGCCAGCAGGTTGAGGACCAGTTCTTTGGAAGGCTACACCTTC
CDR3 protein: CASRLRTSSLEGYTF

D gene: .
V gene: TRBV6-1
J gene: TRBJ2-7
clone size: .
CDR3 DNA: TGTGCCAGCAGTGAAGCTCGAGTCCACGAGCAGTACTTC
CDR3 protein: CASSEARVHEQYF

D gene: .
V gene: TRBV28
J gene: TRBJ1-2
clone size: .
CDR3 DNA: TGTGCCAGCAGTTTACCGGAATTCTATGGCTACACCTTC
CDR3 protein: CASSLPEFYGYTF

D gene: TRBD1
V gene: TRBV18
J gene: TRBJ1-1
clone size: many
CDR3 DNA: TGTGCCAGCTCCCCTGGGACAGCCTTCTCCCTTGAAGCTTTCTTT
CDR3 protein: CASSPGTAFSLEAFF

D gene: TRBD1
V gene: TRBV30
J gene: TRBJ1-2
clone size: many
CDR3 DNA: TGTGCCTGGAGTGTATCCCCGGACAGGTGGGATGGCTACACCTTC
CDR3 protein: CAWSVSPDRWDGYTF